Below are 15 T cell receptor beta chains sequenced from a single sample in a study of cytomegalovirus exposure and HLA in healthy donors. The PCR ran on 60 Vbeta and 13 Jbeta primers. Clones were sequenced by immunoSEQ multiplex PCR, and TCRdb holds only the in-frame ones, with some missing. The sample includes a few hundred thousand clones, 65% to 80% of them seen just once. The sequenced sample was PBMCs. The source is a man aged 35-49 years in good health and CMV-seronegative.

Turning to this clone: Sequence at one end of the junction differs from germline and may be a read error. The V and J genes are TRBV9 and TRBJ2-2; D not certain. The CDR3 is 16 amino acids. Germline V lookup: CDR1 SGDLS, CDR2 YYNGEE. The CDR3 DNA is TGTACCAGCAGCGTAGAAGGCGGATCCCACACCGGGGAGCTGTTTTTT. It is translated as CTSSVEGGSHTGELFF.

CDR3 coding DNA: TGTGCCAGTAGTATACAGCGGGGGCCCTACAATGAGCAGTTCTTC. Translated: CASSIQRGPYNEQFF. J is TRBJ2-1 and V is TRBV19; 8 bases align to TRBD2. The CDR3 contains 15 residues. The germline V gene has CDR1 LNHDA and CDR2 SQIVND (reference sequence). The V segment lost 2 bases and the J segment 2 bases; nucleotides outside the gene matches: 2.

The chain employs TRBV6-5 and TRBJ1-2; D is possibly TRBD1 (6 bases). The CDR3 sequence is 14 residues long. In germline, CDR1 is MNHEY, CDR2 SVGAGI. V shed 2 bases and J shed 2 bases, with 9 bases lying between them. The CDR3 sequence is CASSYKGGNYGYTF. As DNA, the CDR3 is TGTGCCAGCAGTTACAAAGGGGGAAACTATGGCTACACCTTC.

The chain couples TRBV7-2 to TRBJ2-5; TRBD2 matches 7 bases. Looked up from germline, CDR1 is SGHTA and CDR2 is FQGNSA. This CDR3 spans 18 amino acids. The trim removed 5 bases at V and 1 base at J, leaving 16 bases unmatched. The CDR3 sequence is CASSPYPRLADIQETQYF. The CDR3 DNA is TGTGCCAGCAGCCCCTACCCGAGGCTAGCGGATATCCAAGAGACCCAGTACTTC.

A remark on this clone: The same CDR3 is also encoded by other DNA sequences in this sample. This rearrangement joins TRBV28 to TRBJ1-5; tentative D call: TRBD1 (5 bases). CDR3 length: 17 residues. V was shortened by 6 bases and J by 2 bases, with 20 bases between the two germline ends. CDR1 MDHEN and CDR2 SYDVKM come from the germline V gene. CDR3 loop: CASRGQWGLIGNQPQHF. The CDR3 DNA sequence: TGTGCCAGCAGGGGGCAGTGGGGATTGATAGGCAATCAGCCCCAGCATTTT.

CDR3 coding DNA: TGCGCCAGCAGCCAAGATGGGGGGGTTGAAGCTTTCTTT. As protein: CASSQDGGVEAFF. This rearrangement joins TRBV4-3 to TRBJ1-1; TRBD1 might be the D (5 bases). Germline CDR1 is LGHNA and CDR2 is YSLEER. V was pared by 0 bases and J by 7 bases, with 9 bases between. The CDR3 covers 13 residues.

V is TRBV5-3 and J is TRBJ1-5, with 12 bases lining up with TRBD1. TRBV5-3 counts as an open reading frame of uncertain function. The CDR3 is 18 amino acids. V was pared by 2 bases and J by 1 base, with 7 bases of the junction left unmatched. CDR3 nucleotide sequence: TGTGCCAGAAGCTTACCGGGACAGGGGGCGATGAGCAATCAGCCCCAGCATTTT. Residues: CARSLPGQGAMSNQPQHF.

This clone was counted once. The V gene is TRBV7-9, the J gene TRBJ2-1; D might be TRBD2 (7 bases). Germline CDR1 is SEHNR and CDR2 is FQNEAQ (reference sequence). The V end was cut by 3 bases, the J end by 7 bases, with 16 bases between. The CDR3 extends over 15 amino acids. In DNA, the CDR3 is TGTGCCAGCAGCTTGGTCGGGGGGCTGAAGAATGAGCAGTTCTTC. This encodes CASSLVGGLKNEQFF. The full variable domain, with the rest looked up from reference TRBV7-9 and TRBJ2-1, is DTGVSQNPRHKITKRGQNVTFRCDPISEHNRLYWYRQTLGQGPEFLTYFQNEAQLEKSRLLSDRFSAERPKGSFSTLEIQRTEQGDSAMYLCASSLVGGLKNEQFFGPGTRLTVL.

The gene calls are TRBV28 and TRBJ2-1; D remains ambiguous. The V end was cut by 8 bases, the J end by 5 bases, with 13 bases between. CDR1 is MDHEN and CDR2 is SYDVKM in the germline V gene. The CDR3 spans 13 residues. The CDR3 is CASRDARHNEQFF. CDR3 in DNA: TGTGCCAGCCGTGATGCGCGCCACAATGAGCAGTTCTTC.

The sample holds one count of this clone. The chain combines TRBV15 with TRBJ1-1; D uncertain. V was pared by 2 bases and J by 5 bases, with 9 bases between. This CDR3 region has 13 residues. CDR1 and CDR2 from the germline V gene are LNHNV and YYDKDF (reference sequence). The CDR3 loop reads CATSRSRGTEAFF. The DNA for the CDR3 is TGTGCCACCAGCAGATCCCGAGGGACTGAAGCTTTCTTT.

In its sample, this clone was seen once. The chain carries TRBV7-2 and TRBJ2-1; perhaps TRBD1 as D (6 bases). Trimming removed 2 bases at V and 4 bases at J, with 15 bases between. Germline loops: CDR1 SGHTA, CDR2 FQGNSA. CDR3 length: 16 amino acids. The CDR3 loop is CASSLRGQQFYNEQFF. The CDR3 DNA follows: TGTGCCAGCAGCTTACGAGGACAGCAGTTTTACAATGAGCAGTTCTTC.

The J gene is TRBJ1-5, the V gene TRBV27; D is ambiguous. Trimming shortened V by 6 bases and J by 7 bases, and 10 bases separated the two germline ends. Germline V lookup: CDR1 MNHEY, CDR2 SMNVEV (reference sequence). CDR3 size: 12 residues. The CDR3 region has the DNA TGTGCCAGCAGCACCCTCGGGCAGCCCCAGCATTTT. Its translation: CASSTLGQPQHF.

The chain joins TRBV5-1 to TRBJ2-5; 10 bases are a match to TRBD2. J was trimmed by 1 base and V by 6 bases; bases with no gene match: 3. Germline V CDR1 and CDR2: SGHRS, YFSETQ. This CDR3 comprises 14 residues. The CDR3 bases are TGCGCCAGCATGCTAGCGGGGGTCCAAGAGACCCAGTACTTC. It codes for CASMLAGVQETQYF. Based on the CDR3 plus reference TRBV5-1 and TRBJ2-5, the full variable domain is KAGVTQTPRYLIKTRGQQVTLSCSPISGHRSVSWYQQTPGQGLQFLFEYFSETQRNKGNFPGRFSGRQFSNSRSEMNVSTLELGDSALYLCASMLAGVQETQYFGPGTRLLVL.

The chain is built from TRBV12-5 and TRBJ2-3; TRBD2 matches 7 bases. The V segment lost 5 bases and the J segment 3 bases; nucleotides outside the gene matches: 8. The germline V gene has CDR1 LGHNT and CDR2 FRNRAP. The CDR3 totals 15 residues. CDR3 residues: CASGPPGGFTDTQYF. As DNA, the CDR3 is TGTGCTAGTGGTCCCCCCGGGGGGTTTACAGATACGCAGTATTTT.

V gene TRBV28 combines with J gene TRBJ1-5; TRBD1 is a possible D gene (5 bases). Germline CDR1 reads MDHEN; CDR2 reads SYDVKM. There are 15 residues in the CDR3. Trimming shortened V by 7 bases and J by 5 bases, and 18 bases separated the two germline ends. CDR3 DNA sequence: TGTGCCAGCACCATTCCCCCAGGGTTTGATCAGCCCCAGCATTTT. It yields the protein CASTIPPGFDQPQHF.